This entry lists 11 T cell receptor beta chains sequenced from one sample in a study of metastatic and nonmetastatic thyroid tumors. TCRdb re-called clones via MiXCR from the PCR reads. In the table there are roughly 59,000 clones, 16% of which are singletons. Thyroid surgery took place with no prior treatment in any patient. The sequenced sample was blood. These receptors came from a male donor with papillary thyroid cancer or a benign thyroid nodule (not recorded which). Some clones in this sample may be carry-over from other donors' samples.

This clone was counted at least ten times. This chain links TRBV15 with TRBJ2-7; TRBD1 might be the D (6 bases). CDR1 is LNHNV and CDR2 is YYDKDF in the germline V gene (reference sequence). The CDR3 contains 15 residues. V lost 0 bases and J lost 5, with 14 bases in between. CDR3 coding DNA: TGTGCCACCAGCAGAGAAGGCGCAGGGGTAAACGAGCAGTACGTC. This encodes CATSREGAGVNEQYV.

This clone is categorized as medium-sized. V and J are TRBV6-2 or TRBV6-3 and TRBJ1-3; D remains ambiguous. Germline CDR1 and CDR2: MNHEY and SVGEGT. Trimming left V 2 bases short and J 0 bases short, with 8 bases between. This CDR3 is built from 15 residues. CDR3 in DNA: TGTGCCAGCAGTTACGCCAGGAGCTCTGGAAACACCATATATTTT. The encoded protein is CASSYARSSGNTIYF.

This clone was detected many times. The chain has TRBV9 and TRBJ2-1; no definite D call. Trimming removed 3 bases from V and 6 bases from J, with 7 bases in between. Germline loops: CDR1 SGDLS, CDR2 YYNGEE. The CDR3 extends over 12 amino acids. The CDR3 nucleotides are TGTGCCAGCAGCGCCCGAACCAATGAGCAGTTCTTC. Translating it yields CASSARTNEQFF.

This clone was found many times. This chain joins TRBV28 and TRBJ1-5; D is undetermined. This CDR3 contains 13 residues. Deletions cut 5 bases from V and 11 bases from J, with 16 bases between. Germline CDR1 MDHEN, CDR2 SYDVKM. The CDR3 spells CASSVLTQWAQHF. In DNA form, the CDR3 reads TGTGCCAGCAGTGTCCTGACCCAGTGGGCCCAGCATTTT. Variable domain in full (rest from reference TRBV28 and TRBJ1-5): DVKVTQSSRYLVKRTGEKVFLECVQDMDHENMFWYRQDPGLGLRLIYFSYDVKMKEKGDIPEGYSVSREKKERFSLILESASTNQTSMYLCASSVLTQWAQHFGDGTRLSIL.

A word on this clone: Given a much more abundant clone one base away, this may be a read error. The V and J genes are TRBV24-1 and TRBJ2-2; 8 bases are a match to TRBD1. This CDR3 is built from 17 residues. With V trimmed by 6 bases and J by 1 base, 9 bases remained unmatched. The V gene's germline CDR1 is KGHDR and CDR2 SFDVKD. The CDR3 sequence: CATSCFPGQGNTGELFF. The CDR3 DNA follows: TGTGCCACCAGTTGTTTCCCTGGACAGGGGAACACCGGGGAGCTGTTTTTT.

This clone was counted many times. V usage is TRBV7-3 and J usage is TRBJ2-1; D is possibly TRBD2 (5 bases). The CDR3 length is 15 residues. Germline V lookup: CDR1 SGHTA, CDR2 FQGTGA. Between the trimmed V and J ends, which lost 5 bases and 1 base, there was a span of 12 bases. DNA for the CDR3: TGTGCCAGCAGCACCTCCGGAGGATCCTACAATGAGCAGTTCTTC. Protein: CASSTSGGSYNEQFF.

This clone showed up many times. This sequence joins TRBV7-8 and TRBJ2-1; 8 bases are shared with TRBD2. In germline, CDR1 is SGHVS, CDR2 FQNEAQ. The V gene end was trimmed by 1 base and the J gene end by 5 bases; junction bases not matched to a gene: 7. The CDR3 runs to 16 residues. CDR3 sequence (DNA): TGTGCCAGCAGCTTAGGCGGCGGGGGGACCCACAATGAGCAGTTCTTC. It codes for CASSLGGGGTHNEQFF.

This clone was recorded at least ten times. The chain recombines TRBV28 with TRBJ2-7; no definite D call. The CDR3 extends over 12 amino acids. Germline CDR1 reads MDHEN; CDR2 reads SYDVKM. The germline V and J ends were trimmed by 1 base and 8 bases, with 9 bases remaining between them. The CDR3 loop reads CASSLSGRKQYV. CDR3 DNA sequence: TGTGCCAGCAGTTTATCTGGACGTAAGCAGTACGTC.

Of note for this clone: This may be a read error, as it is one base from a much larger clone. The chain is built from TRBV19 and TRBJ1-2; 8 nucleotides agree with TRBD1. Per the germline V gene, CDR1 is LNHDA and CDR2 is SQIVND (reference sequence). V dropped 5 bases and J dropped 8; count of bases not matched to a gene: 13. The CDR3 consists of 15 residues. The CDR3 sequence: CASSWTRGRVDGYTF. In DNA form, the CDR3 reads TGTGCCAGTAGTTGGACCAGGGGGCGTGTGGACGGCTACACCTTC.

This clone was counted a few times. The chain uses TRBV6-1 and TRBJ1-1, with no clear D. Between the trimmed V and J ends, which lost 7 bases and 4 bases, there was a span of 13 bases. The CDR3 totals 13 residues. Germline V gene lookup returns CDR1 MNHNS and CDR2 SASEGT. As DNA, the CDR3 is TGTGCCAGCAAGTGTGCTTTGAGCACTGAAGCTTTCTTT. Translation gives CASKCALSTEAFF.

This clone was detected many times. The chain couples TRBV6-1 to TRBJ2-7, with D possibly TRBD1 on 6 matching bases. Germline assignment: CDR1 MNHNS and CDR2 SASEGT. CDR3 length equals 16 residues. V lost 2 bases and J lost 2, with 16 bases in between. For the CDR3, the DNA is TGTGCCAGCAGTGAACTGGACAGCTTAACCACCTACGAGCAGTACTTC. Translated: CASSELDSLTTYEQYF.